One T cell receptor beta chain is described in this entry. Its antigen is not yet known. Base qualities are not at hand, and no much larger clone is one base apart. The sample comes from a study of response to subunit inactivated influenza vaccine listed by TCRdb under 2018. Regarding the study in general: The study used deep quantitative T cell receptor repertoire profiling to track responses to a trivalent subunit inactivated influenza vaccine. Paper-wide results and their limitations: It was suggested by the authors that each seasonal influenza vaccination may recruit only a limited number of new T cells.

Looking up the germline V gene (reference sequence) yields CDR1 LGHDT and CDR2 YNNKEL. The CDR3 runs 16 residues from the cysteine to the phenylalanine. CDR3 DNA is the only sequence kept; it has 48 bases, read in frame from the first base. V drops 6 bases and J drops 0 bases, leaving 14 bases in between. The library was made by RT-PCR. Sequenced using an Illumina HiSeq 2500. TCRdb applied fastp at Q25 and MiXCR to the public reads, then kept only in-frame beta chains. Rows are combined by CDR3 protein, so each entry shows the most common genes and DNA. This sample is represented by 610,000 or so distinct CDR3 sequences; less than 15% of them were singletons. The ten largest account for around 10% of the sample.

This clonotype was sampled from a middle-aged man who received an inactivated influenza vaccine. Donor details come from another sample of the same person, matched by shared clones. The material sequenced was PBMCs from blood, taken approximately 13 days after vaccination. The chain was built from TRBV3-1 and TRBJ2-2; matching of 6 bases hints at TRBD1 as the D gene. The CDR3 protein sequence reads: CASSIPQGSNTGELFF. Read as DNA, the sequence is TGTGCCAGCAGTATACCCCAGGGGTCGAACACCGGGGAGCTGTTTTTT. Reference TRBV3-1 and TRBJ2-2 proteins supply the regions before and after the CDR3; the full variable domain is: DTAVSQTPKYLVTQMGNDKSIKCEQNLGHDTMYWYKQDSKKFLKIMFSYNNKELIINETVPNRFSPKSPDKAHLNLHINSLELGDSAVYFCASSIPQGSNTGELFFGEGSRLTVL.